A single sample gave rise to the 28 T cell receptor beta chains below, sequenced in a study of T cells after yellow fever vaccination (dated by TCRdb to between 2018 and 2021). Taken with the paper, the label for treatment or condition translates to: live attenuated yellow fever vaccine strain. The library came from 5' RACE. Data came from an Illumina HiSeq 2500. Starting from the raw public reads, TCRdb applied fastp trimming at Q25, assembled clones with MiXCR and retained in-frame beta chains. Identical CDR3 proteins give one entry, which carries the most common genes and DNA. This sample lists about 630,000 distinct CDR3 sequences; roughly an eighth were detected once. The ten most abundant clones make up around 14% of the sample. Specimen: PBMCs, collected on the day of the yellow fever booster vaccination. These receptors all come from a man between 25 and 39 years old who received the YFV17D yellow fever vaccine.

This clonotype was detected only a few times. V and J are TRBV6-2 or TRBV6-3 and TRBJ2-6; D is unclear. Germline V lookup: CDR1 MNHEY, CDR2 SVGEGT. The CDR3 length is 15 residues. V shed 6 bases and J shed 1 base, with 10 bases lying between them. The CDR3 DNA reads as TGTGCCAGCAGACGTGACAATTCTGGGGCCAACGTCCTGACTTTC. Translation: CASRRDNSGANVLTF.

A few counts support this clonotype. This rearrangement joins TRBV20-1 to TRBJ1-1; tentatively, D is TRBD1 (5 bases). Trimming stripped 0 bases from V and 5 bases from J, with 13 bases between. This CDR3 comprises 14 residues. Germline V gene data show CDR1 as DFQATT and CDR2 as SNEGSKA (reference sequence). The CDR3: CSARDRRKGTEAFF. The CDR3 bases are TGCAGTGCTAGAGATCGGAGGAAGGGGACTGAAGCTTTCTTT.

This clonotype turned up a few times. In nucleotides, the CDR3 is TGTGCCAGCAGTTACGGGGGGGCCAGAGGCTACGAGCAGTACTTC. Translating gives CASSYGGARGYEQYF. The J gene is TRBJ2-7, the V gene TRBV6-2 or TRBV6-3, with a weak D call TRBD2 (7 bases). CDR1 is MNHEY, CDR2 SVGEGT, per germline. V dropped 2 bases and J dropped 3 bases, with 14 bases sitting between them. This CDR3 has 15 amino acids.

The chain is built from TRBV6-2 or TRBV6-3 and TRBJ2-1; D ambiguous. The CDR3 consists of 18 residues. In germline, CDR1 is MNHEY, CDR2 SVGEGT. The V end lost 6 bases, the J end lost 0 bases, and 21 bases lay between the germline ends. The CDR3 DNA follows: TGTGCCAGCAGAGCCGGCGTGGGAAAACGAAGCTCCTACAATGAGCAGTTCTTC. Translating gives CASRAGVGKRSSYNEQFF.

The rearrangement links TRBV27 to TRBJ2-5; 8 nucleotides agree with TRBD2. The CDR3 contains 16 residues. V trimming: 1 base; J trimming: 6 bases; junction bases outside the gene matches: 10. Germline CDR1 and CDR2: MNHEY and SMNVEV (reference sequence). In nucleotides, the CDR3 is TGTGCCAGCAGTTTATTGGCGGCGGGGGGCGGAAAGACCCAGTACTTC. As protein: CASSLLAAGGGKTQYF.

The CDR3 coding sequence is TGCAGTGCTAGTAAGGGTGCAAGTGAAAAACTGTTTTTT. Amino acid sequence: CSASKGASEKLFF. This sequence joins TRBV20-1 and TRBJ1-4; D not certain. This CDR3 spans 13 amino acids. Germline-derived CDR1 and CDR2 are DFQATT and SNEGSKA (reference sequence). V was trimmed by 3 bases and J by 7 bases, leaving 12 bases between them.

The chain joins TRBV20-1 to TRBJ2-2; D is ambiguous. Germline lookup yields CDR1 DFQATT and CDR2 SNEGSKA (reference sequence). The CDR3 consists of 16 residues. This CDR3 reads CICVGSRKENTGELFF. As DNA, the CDR3 is TGCATCTGCGTAGGTTCCCGGAAGGAGAACACCGGGGAGCTGTTTTTT.

The chain combines TRBV6-1 with TRBJ1-2; D is unresolved. Trimming shortened V by 11 bases and J by 7 bases, and 23 bases separated the two germline ends. Germline V CDR1 and CDR2: MNHNS, SASEGT. The CDR3 is 14 residues long. CDR3 in DNA: TGTGCCTCCTATAGTACAAGCGGAGGAAGTGGCTACACCTTC. Amino acids: CASYSTSGGSGYTF.

This clonotype was detected ten times or more. V is TRBV12-3 or TRBV12-4 and J is TRBJ1-2; 8 positions match TRBD1. The ends lost 4 bases at V and 6 bases at J; junction bases unmatched: 4. The CDR3 sequence is 13 residues long. CDR3 sequence: CASSYGQGDGYTF. CDR3 in DNA: TGTGCCAGCAGTTACGGACAGGGTGATGGCTACACCTTC.

The genes are TRBV12-3 or TRBV12-4 and TRBJ2-1; D may be TRBD1 or TRBD2 (5 bases each). V was cut by 3 bases and J by 8 bases, with 23 bases left in between. The CDR3 loop spans 17 amino acids. The CDR3 is CASSLGFRDLIRDEQFF. CDR3 sequence (DNA): TGTGCCAGCAGTTTGGGCTTCCGGGACCTTATTCGCGATGAGCAGTTCTTC.

Concerning this clonotype itself: One end of the junction fails to match germline, which may point to a read error. The J gene is TRBJ2-7, the V gene TRBV6-5, with 9 bases identical to TRBD1. Per the germline V gene, CDR1 is MNHEY and CDR2 is SVGAGI. This CDR3 contains 15 residues. The CDR3 here is CASSYETGGFGEPYF. The CDR3 nucleotides read TGTGCCAGCAGTTACGAAACAGGGGGCTTCGGGGAGCCGTACTTC.

V gene TRBV10-2 combines with J gene TRBJ2-3; 13 bases fit TRBD2. With V trimmed by 6 bases and J by 3 bases, 3 bases remained unmatched. The CDR3 length is 15 residues. Germline-derived CDR1 and CDR2 are WSHSY and SAAADI. In DNA form, the CDR3 reads TGCGCCAGCAGGGAGACTAGCGGGAGGACAGATACGCAGTATTTT. Its translation is CASRETSGRTDTQYF.

This clonotype appeared a few times. This chain connects TRBV19 to TRBJ1-1; no firm D call. The V and J ends lost 5 bases and 3 bases respectively, with 10 bases between them. This CDR3 has 13 amino acids. Germline V gives CDR1 LNHDA, CDR2 SQIVND (reference sequence). The CDR3 spells CASSSEGDTEAFF. CDR3 DNA sequence: TGTGCCAGTAGTTCAGAGGGAGACACTGAAGCTTTCTTT.

J is TRBJ2-5 and V is TRBV20-1, with no clear D. V lost 3 bases, J lost 5 bases, and 10 bases lay in between. The CDR3 is 12 residues long. The germline V gene has CDR1 DFQATT and CDR2 SNEGSKA (reference sequence). This chain's CDR3 is CSASPEQETQYF. The CDR3 nucleotides read TGCAGTGCTAGTCCTGAGCAGGAGACCCAGTACTTC.

This clonotype was found a few times. The chain recombines TRBV18 with TRBJ2-7; 11 nucleotides line up with TRBD2. The CDR3 is 14 residues long. Trimming cost V 3 bases and J 5 bases; bases outside gene matches: 3. CDR1 is KGHSH and CDR2 is LQKENI in the germline V gene. CDR3: CASSPSGRANEQYF. The CDR3, as DNA: TGTGCCAGCTCACCTAGCGGGAGGGCCAACGAGCAGTACTTC.

This clonotype has a handful of counts. The V gene is TRBV5-1, the J gene TRBJ2-3; 7 bases align to TRBD2. Trimming at V came to 4 bases and at J to 2 bases, leaving 7 bases not matched to a gene. Germline values: CDR1 SGHRS, CDR2 YFSETQ. This CDR3 comprises 15 residues. CDR3 amino acids: CASSISGTYTDTQYF. As DNA, the CDR3 is TGCGCCAGCAGCATCAGCGGGACCTACACAGATACGCAGTATTTT.

The J gene is TRBJ1-5, the V gene TRBV27, with D maybe TRBD1 (5 bases). CDR1 MNHEY and CDR2 SMNVEV come from the germline V gene (reference sequence). Trimming shortened V by 2 bases and J by 3 bases, and 17 bases separated the two germline ends. The CDR3 length is 17 residues. The CDR3: CASSLEVGRGFNQPQHF. The DNA of the CDR3 is TGTGCCAGCAGTTTAGAAGTAGGGAGGGGCTTCAATCAGCCCCAGCATTTT.

Ten or more counts support this clonotype. CDR3 amino acids: CASSGGLAKNIQYF. The CDR3 nucleotides read TGTGCCAGCAGTGGGGGCCTAGCCAAAAACATTCAGTACTTC. V and J are TRBV12-3 or TRBV12-4 and TRBJ2-4; maybe TRBD1 (6 bases). The CDR3 extends over 14 amino acids. Deletions cut 5 bases from V and 0 bases from J, with 8 bases between.

The CDR3 bases are TGTGCCAGCAGCCCTGTCTCCTGGACCGGAAAATCCCAAGATACGCAGTATTTT. As protein: CASSPVSWTGKSQDTQYF. The chain employs TRBV11-2 and TRBJ2-3; D is undetermined. The V gene's germline CDR1 is SGHAT and CDR2 FQNNGV. The ends were cut back, 5 bases at V and 5 bases at J, with 26 bases in the middle. CDR3 length: 18 amino acids.

The V and J genes are TRBV7-2 and TRBJ2-7; possible D gene TRBD2, 6 bases. Germline V gene data show CDR1 as SGHTA and CDR2 as FQGNSA. V was cut by 6 bases and J by 1 base, with 13 bases left in between. CDR3 length: 14 amino acids. The CDR3 nucleotides read TGTGCCAGCAGGCGGGACCTGGGGTCCTACGAGCAGTACTTC. This encodes CASRRDLGSYEQYF.

This clonotype came up a few times. The chain links TRBV5-1 to TRBJ2-1; possibly TRBD2 for D (6 bases). Trimming took off 4 bases at V and 12 bases at J, with 29 bases between the two ends. The V gene's germline CDR1 is SGHRS and CDR2 YFSETQ. The CDR3 consists of 17 residues. The CDR3 is CASSGTGGIGLVYGQFF. CDR3 bases: TGCGCCAGCAGCGGGACTGGAGGGATCGGGTTAGTGTATGGGCAGTTCTTC.

The chain has TRBV21-1 and TRBJ2-2. TRBV21-1 constitutes a pseudogene. The CDR3 runs 16 residues. CDR3 residues: CASSPGVIPNTGELFF. CDR3 DNA: TGTGCCAGCAGCCCCGGGGTAATCCCGAACACCGGGGAGCTGTTTTTT.

The rearrangement joins TRBV10-1 to TRBJ2-2; a possible D gene is TRBD2 (6 bases). V was cut by 4 bases and J by 6 bases, with 18 bases left in between. Germline CDR1 WNHNN, CDR2 SYGVQD (reference sequence). CDR3 size: 16 residues. This CDR3 is CASSVSRLDQAGELFF. The DNA of the CDR3 is TGCGCCAGCAGTGTGTCCCGACTAGATCAAGCCGGGGAGCTGTTTTTT.

This clonotype has only a few counts. J is TRBJ2-7 and V is TRBV20-1; D is undetermined. The CDR3 runs to 11 residues. The germline V gene encodes CDR1 DFQATT and CDR2 SNEGSKA (reference sequence). Trimming shortened V by 7 bases and J by 2 bases, and 9 bases separated the two germline ends. DNA for the CDR3: TGCAGTGTCGTAGGGCCCTACGAGCAGTACTTC. It translates to CSVVGPYEQYF.

The chain links TRBV5-8 to TRBJ2-1; tentative D call: TRBD1 (6 bases). V lost 4 bases and J 3 bases, leaving 14 bases between the germline ends. The CDR3 length is 15 residues. Germline assignment: CDR1 SGHTS and CDR2 YDEGEE. This chain's CDR3 is CASSTTGSGYNEQFF. CDR3 coding DNA: TGTGCCAGCAGCACCACAGGGTCTGGCTACAATGAGCAGTTCTTC. The full variable domain, with the rest looked up from reference TRBV5-8 and TRBJ2-1, is EAGVTQSPTHLIKTRGQQATLRCSPISGHTSVYWYQQALGLGLQFLLWYDEGEERNRGNFPPRFSGRQFPNYSSELNVNALELEDSALYLCASSTTGSGYNEQFFGPGTRLTVL.

The chain couples TRBV6-1 to TRBJ2-1; TRBD1 matches at 9 bases. Germline CDR1 reads MNHNS; CDR2 reads SASEGT. This CDR3 contains 15 residues. After removal of 7 bases from V and 2 bases from J, the junction contained 6 bases not matched to a gene. The DNA for the CDR3 is TGTGCCAGCACCGATCGGACAGGGGCCTACAATGAGCAGTTCTTC. Encoded protein: CASTDRTGAYNEQFF.

The sample holds a few counts of this clonotype. This rearrangement joins TRBV5-4 to TRBJ2-1, with a possible D match to TRBD2 (5 bases). V lost 4 bases, J lost 7 bases, and 12 bases lay in between. The CDR3 is 13 residues long. CDR1 is SGHNT, CDR2 YYREEE, per germline (reference sequence). CDR3 sequence (DNA): TGTGCCAGCAGCGGAGCGGAGAGGAATGAGCAGTTCTTC. Protein sequence: CASSGAERNEQFF.

This clonotype was detected only a few times. V is TRBV27 and J is TRBJ2-5; D is possibly TRBD1 (6 bases). V dropped 5 bases and J dropped 4 bases, with 14 bases sitting between them. The germline gives CDR1 MNHEY, CDR2 SMNVEV (reference sequence). This CDR3 contains 14 residues. This CDR3 reads CASSKDSRGETQYF. The CDR3 DNA sequence: TGTGCCAGCAGTAAGGACAGTCGGGGAGAGACCCAGTACTTC.